This passage covers 30 T cell receptor beta chains from one sample sequenced in a study of T-cell reconstitution after alpha-beta-depleted transplantation in children. Researchers prepared the TCRbeta library using unique molecular identifiers, the study reports. TCRdb reprocessed the PCR reads via MiXCR and lists one record per CDR3 protein. The sample yields approximately 490,000 distinct CDR3 sequences, roughly a tenth seen once. Sequencing used PBMCs, obtained before TCRalphabeta/CD19-depleted stem cell transplant. These receptors all come from a child aged 2-15 years with inherited bone marrow failure, due to receive a stem cell transplant.

Only a few counts were recorded for this clonotype. The genes are TRBV12-3 or TRBV12-4 and TRBJ2-2; D is undetermined. The CDR3 spans 14 residues. Trimming shortened V by 6 bases and J by 0 bases, and 8 bases separated the two germline ends. The CDR3 DNA is TGTGCCAGCAGGCCCCTCACGAACACCGGGGAGCTGTTTTTT. It is translated as CASRPLTNTGELFF.

This clonotype was seen ten or more times. The rearrangement joins TRBV27 to TRBJ2-7, with D uncertain. This CDR3 is built from 12 residues. Trimming took off 5 bases at V and 3 bases at J, with 8 bases between the two ends. Germline-derived CDR1 and CDR2 are MNHEY and SMNVEV (reference sequence). CDR3 nucleotide sequence: TGTGCCAGCAGTGGGTACGGCTACGAGCAGTACTTC. It is translated as CASSGYGYEQYF.

Many counts were recorded for this clonotype. The V call is TRBV3-1, the J call TRBJ1-6; the D is unclear. This CDR3 has 15 amino acids. Germline-derived CDR1 and CDR2 are LGHDT and YNNKEL (reference sequence). V was cut by 0 bases and J by 8 bases, with 11 bases left in between. The CDR3 DNA reads as TGTGCCAGCAGCCAAGATGCGGGTCTGCATTCACCCCTCCACTTT. This encodes CASSQDAGLHSPLHF. Using reference TRBV3-1 and TRBJ1-6 for the parts outside the CDR3, the full variable domain is DTAVSQTPKYLVTQMGNDKSIKCEQNLGHDTMYWYKQDSKKFLKIMFSYNNKELIINETVPNRFSPKSPDKAHLNLHINSLELGDSAVYFCASSQDAGLHSPLHFGNGTRLTVT.

A remark on this clonotype: It may be a read error: a sequence one base away is much more abundant. The chain is built from TRBV28 and TRBJ2-3, with D perhaps matching TRBD1 or TRBD2 (5 bases each). The CDR3 length is 14 residues. The V end lost 3 bases, the J end lost 0 bases, and 7 bases lay between the germline ends. The V gene's germline CDR1 is MDHEN and CDR2 SYDVKM. The CDR3, as DNA: TGTGCCAGCAGTTTGGGGGAGAGCACAGATACGCAGTATTTT. Protein sequence: CASSLGESTDTQYF.

This clonotype was counted only a few times. This chain links TRBV7-9 with TRBJ2-7; 8 bases align to TRBD2. Per the germline V gene, CDR1 is SEHNR and CDR2 is FQNEAQ (reference sequence). Trimming at V came to 5 bases and at J to 2 bases, leaving 8 bases not matched to a gene. The CDR3 has 15 amino acids. Written as DNA, the CDR3 is TGTGCCAGCAGCCGCGTACTAGCGGATCCCTACGAGCAGTACTTC. Amino acid sequence: CASSRVLADPYEQYF.

This clonotype was recorded at least ten times. The rearrangement links TRBV29-1 to TRBJ2-7; D is perhaps TRBD1 or TRBD2 (5 bases each). This CDR3 is 13 amino acids long. CDR1 and CDR2 from the germline V gene are SQVTM and ANQGSEA. V was pared by 0 bases and J by 3 bases, with 9 bases between. CDR3 residues: CSVEDQGDYEQYF. As DNA, the CDR3 is TGCAGCGTTGAAGATCAGGGAGACTACGAGCAGTACTTC.

This chain uses TRBV6-5 with TRBJ2-7; D is perhaps TRBD1 or TRBD2 (6 bases each). There are 15 residues in the CDR3. The V gene lost 0 bases and the J gene lost 3 bases, with 12 bases spanning the gap. Germline values: CDR1 MNHEY, CDR2 SVGAGI. CDR3 nucleotide sequence: TGTGCCAGCAGTTACTCGGGGGCGGGGAACTACGAGCAGTACTTC. This sequence encodes CASSYSGAGNYEQYF.

The rearrangement joins TRBV30 to TRBJ1-5; unclear D gene. V was trimmed by 3 bases and J by 5 bases, leaving 14 bases between them. Germline CDR1 reads GTSNPN; CDR2 reads SVGIG (reference sequence). This CDR3 is built from 14 residues. The CDR3 reads CAWSGVGTDQPQHF. CDR3 coding DNA: TGTGCCTGGAGCGGCGTCGGCACCGATCAGCCCCAGCATTTT.

This clonotype appeared many times. This sequence joins TRBV20-1 and TRBJ2-1, with TRBD2 matching over 10 bases. Trimming cost V 2 bases and J 8 bases; bases outside gene matches: 6. This CDR3 has 14 residues. The germline V gene encodes CDR1 DFQATT and CDR2 SNEGSKA (reference sequence). The CDR3 loop is CSARKRGGWDEQFF. DNA for the CDR3: TGCAGTGCTAGAAAGCGGGGGGGATGGGATGAGCAGTTCTTC.

This clonotype was picked up many times. The chain joins TRBV12-3 or TRBV12-4 to TRBJ2-3; 8 bases fit TRBD2. The CDR3 spans 16 residues. The trim removed 6 bases at V and 0 bases at J, leaving 8 bases unmatched. The CDR3 DNA is TGTGCCAGCAGCCCCCAAGCGGGAGAGAGCACAGATACGCAGTATTTT. Residues: CASSPQAGESTDTQYF.

Regarding this clonotype: One junction end does not reproduce the germline sequence, and a read error may be involved. J is TRBJ2-3 and V is TRBV3-1; 7 bases are shared with TRBD2. The CDR3 sequence is 17 residues long. Looked up from germline, CDR1 is LGHDT and CDR2 is YNNKEL (reference sequence). In DNA, the CDR3 is TGTGCCAGTAGCCAAGAACTGGGGGAGGGCCCGGTAGATACGCAGTATTTT. It specifies CASSQELGEGPVDTQYF.

This clonotype has ten or more counts. The rearrangement uses TRBV11-2 and TRBJ2-1; no reliable D call. The CDR3 totals 13 residues. CDR1 is SGHAT and CDR2 is FQNNGV in the germline V gene. V was shortened by 0 bases and J by 9 bases, with 9 bases between the two germline ends. The CDR3 DNA is TGTGCCAGCAGCTTAGAGGTAGTCCGTGAGCAGTTCTTC. Amino acids: CASSLEVVREQFF.

This clonotype was recorded at least ten times. This chain links TRBV13 with TRBJ2-7, with D unclear. From germline, CDR1 is PRHDT and CDR2 FYEKMQ (reference sequence). V was cut by 1 base and J by 5 bases, with 12 bases left in between. CDR3 length equals 14 residues. Written as DNA, the CDR3 is TGTGCCAGCAGCTTAGCGGTGCTGGTGGACGAGCAGTACTTC. Translating gives CASSLAVLVDEQYF.

This clonotype was observed at least ten times. The CDR3 DNA is TGTGCCAGCAGTCAGGGACAGGGGGAGGGCTACACCTTC. Residues: CASSQGQGEGYTF. The J gene is TRBJ1-2, the V gene TRBV12-3 or TRBV12-4; 11 bases fit TRBD1. V lost 5 bases, J lost 8 bases, and 4 bases stayed unmatched. This CDR3 is 13 amino acids long.

V gene TRBV5-1 combines with J gene TRBJ2-1; unclear D gene. CDR1 SGHRS and CDR2 YFSETQ come from the germline V gene. This CDR3 is 16 amino acids long. V lost 0 bases and J lost 0, with 10 bases in between. As DNA, the CDR3 is TGCGCCAGCAGCTTGGCCTTTCCCGGCTCCTACAATGAGCAGTTCTTC. Protein product: CASSLAFPGSYNEQFF. Variable domain in full (rest from reference TRBV5-1 and TRBJ2-1): KAGVTQTPRYLIKTRGQQVTLSCSPISGHRSVSWYQQTPGQGLQFLFEYFSETQRNKGNFPGRFSGRQFSNSRSEMNVSTLELGDSALYLCASSLAFPGSYNEQFFGPGTRLTVL.

This clonotype was counted many times. The chain carries TRBV24-1 and TRBJ2-4; perhaps TRBD2 as D (6 bases). The V gene lost 4 bases and the J gene lost 1 base, with 7 bases spanning the gap. Germline-derived CDR1 and CDR2 are KGHDR and SFDVKD. The CDR3 is 14 residues long. The CDR3 coding sequence is TGTGCCACCAGTGAGGGGGGTGCCAAAAACATTCAGTACTTC. This codes for CATSEGGAKNIQYF.

The chain combines TRBV12-3 or TRBV12-4 with TRBJ2-1; 8 positions match TRBD2. CDR3 length equals 14 residues. V shed 5 bases, J shed 7 bases, and the junction held 7 bases outside the gene matches. CDR3 in amino acids: CASSTLTSENEQFF. The CDR3 nucleotides read TGTGCCAGCAGTACGTTGACTAGCGAGAATGAGCAGTTCTTC.

V is TRBV27 and J is TRBJ2-1; 7 bases fit TRBD2. The CDR3 extends over 14 amino acids. Germline lookup yields CDR1 MNHEY and CDR2 SMNVEV (reference sequence). V shed 5 bases and J 3 bases; nucleotides not matched to a gene: 4. CDR3 nucleotide sequence: TGTGCCAGCAGTCAGCGGGGTGACTACAATGAGCAGTTCTTC. This encodes CASSQRGDYNEQFF.

This clonotype appeared a few times. The V gene is TRBV30, the J gene TRBJ2-7; perhaps TRBD1 as D (5 bases). Germline V gives CDR1 GTSNPN, CDR2 SVGIG (reference sequence). The germline V and J ends were trimmed by 2 bases and 2 bases, with 10 bases remaining between them. The CDR3 covers 13 residues. CDR3 bases: TGTGCCTGGAGTACCGACAGTCCCTACGAGCAGTACTTC. This gives the protein CAWSTDSPYEQYF. Full variable domain (outside the CDR3, taken from reference TRBV30 and TRBJ2-7): SQTIHQWPATLVQPVGSPLSLECTVEGTSNPNLYWYRQAAGRGLQLLFYSVGIGQISSEVPQNLSASRPQDRQFILSSKKLLLSDSGFYLCAWSTDSPYEQYFGPGTRLTVT.

This clonotype was recorded many times. The chain carries TRBV9 and TRBJ2-7; 9 nucleotides line up with TRBD2. The CDR3 sequence is 15 residues long. The J segment lost 3 bases and the V segment lost 4 bases, leaving 8 bases of the junction unmatched. Germline CDR1 is SGDLS and CDR2 is YYNGEE. The CDR3 protein is CASSMGLANVYEQYF. CDR3 bases: TGTGCCAGCAGCATGGGACTAGCAAATGTCTACGAGCAGTACTTC.

This clonotype was counted only a few times. The J gene is TRBJ2-1, the V gene TRBV20-1, with D maybe TRBD2 (6 bases). Germline CDR1 is DFQATT and CDR2 is SNEGSKA (reference sequence). V lost 4 bases and J 10 bases, leaving 17 bases between the germline ends. The CDR3 consists of 13 residues. In DNA form, the CDR3 reads TGCAGTGCTACCGGGAGAGACGGTTGGGAGCAGTTCTTC. Its translation is CSATGRDGWEQFF.

Many counts were recorded for this clonotype. For the CDR3, the DNA is TGCGCCAGCAGCCAGGGGGGGAAAAGCAATCAGCCCCAGCATTTT. As protein: CASSQGGKSNQPQHF. The genes are TRBV5-1 and TRBJ1-5; 7 nucleotides line up with TRBD1. The trim removed 4 bases at V and 1 base at J, leaving 5 bases unmatched. Germline loops: CDR1 SGHRS, CDR2 YFSETQ. CDR3 length: 15 amino acids.

At least ten counts were recorded for this clonotype. The chain couples TRBV7-2 to TRBJ1-4; D remains ambiguous. This CDR3 is 15 amino acids long. Germline assignment: CDR1 SGHTA and CDR2 FQGNSA. Deletions cut 3 bases from V and 6 bases from J, with 14 bases between. The CDR3 here is CASSFILGRDEKLFF. CDR3 DNA sequence: TGTGCCAGCAGCTTCATATTAGGTCGTGATGAAAAACTGTTTTTT.

This clonotype was counted ten times or more. The chain combines TRBV29-1 with TRBJ2-5; TRBD1 matches 8 bases. There are 12 residues in the CDR3. Germline V gives CDR1 SQVTM, CDR2 ANQGSEA. Trimming removed 7 bases from V and 5 bases from J; junction bases left unmatched: 6. For the CDR3, the DNA is TGCAGCGCCCGGACAGGGTGGGAGACCCAGTACTTC. Encoded protein: CSARTGWETQYF.

The V call is TRBV5-1, the J call TRBJ2-1; 10 bases fit TRBD2. CDR3 length: 16 residues. The germline V gene has CDR1 SGHRS and CDR2 YFSETQ. J gave up 3 bases and V 2 bases, and 5 bases lay outside the gene matches. The CDR3 is CASSLLAGRDYNEQFF. In nucleotides, the CDR3 is TGCGCCAGCAGCTTACTAGCGGGGAGGGACTACAATGAGCAGTTCTTC.

A note on this clonotype: A read error is possible here, since a much larger clone lies one base away. The chain joins TRBV19 to TRBJ2-3, with 7 bases fitting TRBD1. V lost 8 bases and J lost 2; bases outside the gene matches: 4. The germline V gene has CDR1 LNHDA and CDR2 SQIVND (reference sequence). This CDR3 comprises 13 residues. CDR3 nucleotides: TGTGCCAGTGGGACAGCCGTCACAGATACGCAGTATTTT. Amino acid sequence: CASGTAVTDTQYF.

This clonotype was observed a few times. The rearrangement joins TRBV5-1 to TRBJ2-7, with TRBD2 as a possible D gene (6 bases). Deletions cut 3 bases from V and 7 bases from J, with 23 bases between. The CDR3 spans 16 residues. The germline gives CDR1 SGHRS, CDR2 YFSETQ. The CDR3 spells CASSSQPGLFSREQYF. In DNA, the CDR3 is TGCGCCAGCAGCTCCCAACCGGGACTTTTTTCAAGGGAGCAGTACTTC. Full variable domain (remainder filled in from reference TRBV5-1 and TRBJ2-7): KAGVTQTPRYLIKTRGQQVTLSCSPISGHRSVSWYQQTPGQGLQFLFEYFSETQRNKGNFPGRFSGRQFSNSRSEMNVSTLELGDSALYLCASSSQPGLFSREQYFGPGTRLTVT.

Concerning this clonotype: A much larger clone lies a single base off, so this may be a read error. The CDR3 sequence: CASTGWGRGTEAFF. The CDR3 DNA reads as TGTGCCAGCACCGGCTGGGGCAGGGGCACTGAAGCTTTCTTT. The chain employs TRBV3-1 and TRBJ1-1; D might be TRBD1 (6 bases). Looked up from germline, CDR1 is LGHDT and CDR2 is YNNKEL (reference sequence). V was shortened by 7 bases and J by 4 bases, with 16 bases between the two germline ends. This CDR3 region has 14 residues.

This clonotype was picked up many times. The DNA for the CDR3 is TGTGCCAGCAGCCCAGACAATCAGCCCCAGCATTTT. Translation: CASSPDNQPQHF. V and J are TRBV6-6 and TRBJ1-5; D remains unclear. Per the germline V gene, CDR1 is MNHNY and CDR2 is SVGAGI (reference sequence). The V end lost 6 bases, the J end lost 3 bases, and 6 bases lay between the germline ends. The CDR3 has 12 residues.

This clonotype has just a few counts. The chain combines TRBV20-1 with TRBJ2-6, with D unresolved. The CDR3 is 13 amino acids. Trimming shortened V by 3 bases and J by 4 bases, and 7 bases separated the two germline ends. Germline CDR1 DFQATT, CDR2 SNEGSKA (reference sequence). The CDR3 region is CSARRPGANVLTF. The CDR3 nucleotides are TGCAGTGCTAGGCGCCCCGGGGCCAACGTCCTGACTTTC.